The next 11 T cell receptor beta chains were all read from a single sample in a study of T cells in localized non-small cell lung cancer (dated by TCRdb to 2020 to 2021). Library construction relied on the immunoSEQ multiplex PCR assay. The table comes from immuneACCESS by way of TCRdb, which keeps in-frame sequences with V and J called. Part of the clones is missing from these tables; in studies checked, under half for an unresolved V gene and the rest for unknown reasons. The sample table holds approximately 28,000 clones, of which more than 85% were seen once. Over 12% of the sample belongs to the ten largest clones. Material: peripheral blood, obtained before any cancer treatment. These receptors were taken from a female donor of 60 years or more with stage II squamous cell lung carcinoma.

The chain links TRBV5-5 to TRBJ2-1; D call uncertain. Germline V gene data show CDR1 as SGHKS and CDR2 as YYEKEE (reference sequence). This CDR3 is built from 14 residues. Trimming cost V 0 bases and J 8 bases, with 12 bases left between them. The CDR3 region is CASSLGGFMDEQFF. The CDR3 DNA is TGTGCCAGCAGCTTGGGTGGGTTTATGGATGAGCAGTTCTTC. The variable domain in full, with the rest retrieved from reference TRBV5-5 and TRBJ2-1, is DAGVTQSPTHLIKTRGQQVTLRCSPISGHKSVSWYQQVLGQGPQFIFQYYEKEERGRGNFPDRFSARQFPNYSSELNVNALLLGDSALYLCASSLGGFMDEQFFGPGTRLTVL.

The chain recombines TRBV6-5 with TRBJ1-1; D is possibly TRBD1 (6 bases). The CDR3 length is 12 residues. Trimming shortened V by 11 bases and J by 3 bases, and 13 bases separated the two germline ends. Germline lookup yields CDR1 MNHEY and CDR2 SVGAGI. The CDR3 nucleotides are TGTGCCTCCAGGAGGGGGGACACTGAAGCTTTCTTT. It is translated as CASRRGDTEAFF.

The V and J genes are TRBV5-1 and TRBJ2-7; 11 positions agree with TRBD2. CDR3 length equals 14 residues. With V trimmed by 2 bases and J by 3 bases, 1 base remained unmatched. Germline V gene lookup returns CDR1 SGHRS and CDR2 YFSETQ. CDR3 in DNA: TGCGCCAGCAGCTTCACTAGCGGGGGCTACGAGCAGTACTTC. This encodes CASSFTSGGYEQYF.

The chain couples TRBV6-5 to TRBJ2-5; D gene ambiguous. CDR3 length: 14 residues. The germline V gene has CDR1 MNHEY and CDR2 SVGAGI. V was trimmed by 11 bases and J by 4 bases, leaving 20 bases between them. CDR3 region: CACRMLGSGETQYF. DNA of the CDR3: TGTGCCTGCCGAATGTTGGGTTCGGGAGAGACCCAGTACTTC.

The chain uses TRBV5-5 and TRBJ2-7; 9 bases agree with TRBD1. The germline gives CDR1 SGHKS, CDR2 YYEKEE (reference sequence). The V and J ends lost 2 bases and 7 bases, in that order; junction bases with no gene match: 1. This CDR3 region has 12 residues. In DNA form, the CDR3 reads TGTGCCAGCAGCTTCGGACAGGGGGAGCAGTACTTC. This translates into CASSFGQGEQYF.

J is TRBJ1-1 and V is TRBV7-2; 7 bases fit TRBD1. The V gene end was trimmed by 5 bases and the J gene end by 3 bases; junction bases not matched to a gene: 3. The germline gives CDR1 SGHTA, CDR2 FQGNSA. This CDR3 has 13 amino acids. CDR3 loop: CASSTGADTEAFF. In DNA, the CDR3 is TGTGCCAGCAGCACAGGGGCGGACACTGAAGCTTTCTTT.

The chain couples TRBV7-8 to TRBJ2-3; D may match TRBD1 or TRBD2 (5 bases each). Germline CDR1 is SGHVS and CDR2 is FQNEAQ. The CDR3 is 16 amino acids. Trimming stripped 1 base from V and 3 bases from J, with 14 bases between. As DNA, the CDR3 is TGTGCCAGCAGCTTAGAGATAGGGACGGGGACAGATACGCAGTATTTT. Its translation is CASSLEIGTGTDTQYF.

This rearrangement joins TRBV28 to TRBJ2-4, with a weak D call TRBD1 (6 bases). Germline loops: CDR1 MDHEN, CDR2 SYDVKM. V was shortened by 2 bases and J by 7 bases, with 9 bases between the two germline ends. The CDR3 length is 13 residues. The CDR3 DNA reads TGTGCCAGCAGTTTACAGGGGCCGAACATTCAGTACTTC. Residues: CASSLQGPNIQYF.

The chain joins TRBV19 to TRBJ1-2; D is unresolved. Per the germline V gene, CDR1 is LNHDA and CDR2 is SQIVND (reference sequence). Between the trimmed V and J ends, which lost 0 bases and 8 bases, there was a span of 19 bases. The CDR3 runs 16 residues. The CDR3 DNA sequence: TGTGCCAGTAGTATAGATCAACGTACGGGCTTAAGGGGCTACACCTTC. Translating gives CASSIDQRTGLRGYTF.

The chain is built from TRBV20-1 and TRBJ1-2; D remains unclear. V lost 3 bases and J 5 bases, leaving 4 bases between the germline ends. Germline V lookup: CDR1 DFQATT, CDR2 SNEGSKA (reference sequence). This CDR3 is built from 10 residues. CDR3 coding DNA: TGCAGTGCTAGTCATTATGGCTACACCTTC. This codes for CSASHYGYTF.

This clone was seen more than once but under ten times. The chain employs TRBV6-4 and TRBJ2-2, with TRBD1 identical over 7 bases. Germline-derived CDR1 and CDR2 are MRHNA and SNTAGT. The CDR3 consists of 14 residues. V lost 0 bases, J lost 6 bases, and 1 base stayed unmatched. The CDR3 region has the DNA TGTGCCAGCAGTGACTCGACAGGGTCCGGGGAGCTGTTTTTT. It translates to CASSDSTGSGELFF.